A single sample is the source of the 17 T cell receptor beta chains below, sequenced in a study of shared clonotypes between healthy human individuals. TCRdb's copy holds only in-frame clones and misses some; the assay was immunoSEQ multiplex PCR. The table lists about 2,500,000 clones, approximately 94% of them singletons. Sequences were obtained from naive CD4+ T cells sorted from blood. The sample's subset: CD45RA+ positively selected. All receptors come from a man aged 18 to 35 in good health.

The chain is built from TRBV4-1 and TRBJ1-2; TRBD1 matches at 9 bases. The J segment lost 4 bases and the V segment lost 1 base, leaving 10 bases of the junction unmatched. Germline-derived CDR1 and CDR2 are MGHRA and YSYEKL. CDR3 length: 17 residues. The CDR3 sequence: CASSQVTGGKDGYGYTF. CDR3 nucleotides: TGCGCCAGCAGCCAAGTAACAGGGGGCAAGGATGGCTATGGCTACACCTTC.

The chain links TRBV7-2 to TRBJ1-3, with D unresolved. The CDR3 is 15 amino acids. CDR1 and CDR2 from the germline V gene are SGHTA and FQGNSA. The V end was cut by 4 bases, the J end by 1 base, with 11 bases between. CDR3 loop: CASSSRSGSGNTIYF. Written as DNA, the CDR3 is TGTGCCAGCAGCTCTAGGTCGGGGTCTGGAAACACCATATATTTT.

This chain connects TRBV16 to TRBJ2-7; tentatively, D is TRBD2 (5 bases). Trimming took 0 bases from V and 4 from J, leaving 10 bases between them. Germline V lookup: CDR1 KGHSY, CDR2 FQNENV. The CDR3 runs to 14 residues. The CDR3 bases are TGTGCCAGCAGCCAATCGTCCGGGAAATACGAGCAGTACTTC. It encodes CASSQSSGKYEQYF.

CDR3 DNA: TGTGCCACCAGCAGAGAGGGGACAGGGGGCAATGAGCAGTTCTTC. Translated, it gives CATSREGTGGNEQFF. The J gene is TRBJ2-1, the V gene TRBV15, with 11 bases that match TRBD1. CDR3 length: 15 amino acids. The junction had 1 base not matched to a gene; V was cut back by 0 bases and J by 6 bases. Germline assignment: CDR1 LNHNV and CDR2 YYDKDF (reference sequence).

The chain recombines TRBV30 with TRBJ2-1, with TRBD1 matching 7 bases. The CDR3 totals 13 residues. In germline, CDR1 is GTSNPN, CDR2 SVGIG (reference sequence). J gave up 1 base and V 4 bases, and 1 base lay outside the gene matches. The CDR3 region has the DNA TGTGCCTGGAAGGGACAGTCCTACAATGAGCAGTTCTTC. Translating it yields CAWKGQSYNEQFF.

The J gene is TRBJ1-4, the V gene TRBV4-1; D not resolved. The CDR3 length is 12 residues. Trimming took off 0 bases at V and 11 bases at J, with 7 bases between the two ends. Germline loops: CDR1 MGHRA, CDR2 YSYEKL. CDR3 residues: CASSQDLGKLFF. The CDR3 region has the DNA TGCGCCAGCAGCCAAGATCTAGGGAAACTGTTTTTT.

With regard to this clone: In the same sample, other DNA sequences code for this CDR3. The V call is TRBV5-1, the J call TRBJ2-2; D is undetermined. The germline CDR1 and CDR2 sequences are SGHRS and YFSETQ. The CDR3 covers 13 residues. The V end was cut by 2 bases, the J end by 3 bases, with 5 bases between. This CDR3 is CASSFGYTGELFF. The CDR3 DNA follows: TGCGCCAGCAGCTTCGGTTACACCGGGGAGCTGTTTTTT.

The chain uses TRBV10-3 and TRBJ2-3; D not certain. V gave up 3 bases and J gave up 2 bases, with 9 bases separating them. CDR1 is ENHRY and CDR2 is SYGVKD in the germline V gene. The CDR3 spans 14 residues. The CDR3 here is CAISESKNTDTQYF. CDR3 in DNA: TGTGCCATCAGTGAAAGCAAAAACACAGATACGCAGTATTTT.

This CDR3 reads CAWSVRRTGHYGYTF. The CDR3 bases are TGTGCCTGGAGTGTACGAAGGACAGGGCACTATGGCTACACCTTC. The chain carries TRBV30 and TRBJ1-2; 8 bases are shared with TRBD1. The CDR3 contains 15 residues. CDR1 is GTSNPN and CDR2 is SVGIG in the germline V gene (reference sequence). J gave up 3 bases and V 0 bases, and 6 bases lay outside the gene matches.

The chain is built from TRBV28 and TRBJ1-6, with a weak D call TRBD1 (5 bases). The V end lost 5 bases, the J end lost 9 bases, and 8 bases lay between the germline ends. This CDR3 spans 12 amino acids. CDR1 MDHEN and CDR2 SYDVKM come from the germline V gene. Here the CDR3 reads CASSTGFSPLHF. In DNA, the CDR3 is TGTGCCAGCAGTACAGGTTTTTCACCCCTCCACTTT.

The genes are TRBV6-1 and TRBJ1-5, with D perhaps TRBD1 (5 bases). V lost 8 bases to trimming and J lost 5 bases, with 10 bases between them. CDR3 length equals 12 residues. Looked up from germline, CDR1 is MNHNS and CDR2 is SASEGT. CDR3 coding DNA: TGTGCCAGCCGAGGGACCGATCAGCCCCAGCATTTT. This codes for CASRGTDQPQHF.

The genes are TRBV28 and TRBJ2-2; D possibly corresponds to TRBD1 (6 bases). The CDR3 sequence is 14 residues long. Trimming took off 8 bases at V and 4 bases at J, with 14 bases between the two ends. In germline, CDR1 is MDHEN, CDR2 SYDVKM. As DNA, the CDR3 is TGTGCCAGCTTCCGGGACACTTCCACCGGGGAGCTGTTTTTT. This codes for CASFRDTSTGELFF.

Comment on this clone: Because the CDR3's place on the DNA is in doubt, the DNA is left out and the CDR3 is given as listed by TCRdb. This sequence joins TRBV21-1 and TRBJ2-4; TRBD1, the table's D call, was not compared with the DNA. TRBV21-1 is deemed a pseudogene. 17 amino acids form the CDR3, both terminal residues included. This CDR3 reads CASSKEVGQGTKNIQYF.

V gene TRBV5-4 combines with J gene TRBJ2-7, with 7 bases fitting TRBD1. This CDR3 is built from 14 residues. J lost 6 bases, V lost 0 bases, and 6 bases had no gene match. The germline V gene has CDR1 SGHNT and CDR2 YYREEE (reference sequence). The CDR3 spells CASSLARGPSEQYF. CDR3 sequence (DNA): TGTGCCAGCAGCTTGGCAAGGGGGCCCAGCGAGCAGTACTTC.

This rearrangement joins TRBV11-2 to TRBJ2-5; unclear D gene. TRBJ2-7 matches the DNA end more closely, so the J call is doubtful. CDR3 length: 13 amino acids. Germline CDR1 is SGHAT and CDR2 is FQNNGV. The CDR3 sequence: CASSSEASYEQYF. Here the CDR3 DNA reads TGTGCCAGCAGCTCAGAAGCGTCCTACGAGCAGTACTTC.

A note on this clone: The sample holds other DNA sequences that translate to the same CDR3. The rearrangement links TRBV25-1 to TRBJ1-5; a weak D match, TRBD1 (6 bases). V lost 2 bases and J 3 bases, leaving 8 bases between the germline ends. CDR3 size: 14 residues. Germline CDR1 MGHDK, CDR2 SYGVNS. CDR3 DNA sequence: TGTGCCAGCAGTGAAACAGGGTACAATCAGCCCCAGCATTTT. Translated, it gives CASSETGYNQPQHF.

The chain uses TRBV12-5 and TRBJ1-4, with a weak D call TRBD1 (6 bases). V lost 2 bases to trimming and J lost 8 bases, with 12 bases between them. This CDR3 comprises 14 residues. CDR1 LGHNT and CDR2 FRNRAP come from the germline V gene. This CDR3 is CASGLTGKGEKLFF. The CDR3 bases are TGTGCTAGTGGTTTGACAGGGAAGGGCGAAAAACTGTTTTTT.